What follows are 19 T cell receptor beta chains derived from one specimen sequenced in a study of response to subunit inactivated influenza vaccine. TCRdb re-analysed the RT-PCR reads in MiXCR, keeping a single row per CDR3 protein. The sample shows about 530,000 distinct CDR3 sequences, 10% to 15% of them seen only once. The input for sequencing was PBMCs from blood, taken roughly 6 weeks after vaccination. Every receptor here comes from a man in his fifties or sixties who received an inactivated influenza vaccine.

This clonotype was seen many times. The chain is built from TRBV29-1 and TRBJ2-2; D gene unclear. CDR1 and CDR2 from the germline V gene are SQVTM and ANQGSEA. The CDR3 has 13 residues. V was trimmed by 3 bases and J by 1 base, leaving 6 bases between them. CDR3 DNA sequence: TGCAGCGTTGATTGGGAGAACACCGGGGAGCTGTTTTTT. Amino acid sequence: CSVDWENTGELFF.

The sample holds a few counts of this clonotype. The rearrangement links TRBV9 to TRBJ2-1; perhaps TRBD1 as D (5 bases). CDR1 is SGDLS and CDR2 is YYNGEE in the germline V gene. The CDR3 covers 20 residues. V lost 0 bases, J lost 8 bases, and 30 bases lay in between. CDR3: CASSVAPIQNVAWGLDEQFF. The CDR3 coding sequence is TGTGCCAGCAGCGTAGCTCCCATCCAAAATGTCGCGTGGGGCCTTGATGAGCAGTTCTTC. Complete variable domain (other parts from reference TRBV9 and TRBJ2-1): DSGVTQTPKHLITATGQRVTLRCSPRSGDLSVYWYQQSLDQGLQFLIQYYNGEERAKGNILERFSAQQFPDLHSELNLSSLELGDSALYFCASSVAPIQNVAWGLDEQFFGPGTRLTVL.

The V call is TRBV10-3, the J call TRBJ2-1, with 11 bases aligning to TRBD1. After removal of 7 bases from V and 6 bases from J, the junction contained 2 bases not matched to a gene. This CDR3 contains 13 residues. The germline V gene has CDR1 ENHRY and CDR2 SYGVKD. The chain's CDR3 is CAITGTGGNEQFF. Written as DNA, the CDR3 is TGTGCCATCACTGGGACAGGGGGCAATGAGCAGTTCTTC.

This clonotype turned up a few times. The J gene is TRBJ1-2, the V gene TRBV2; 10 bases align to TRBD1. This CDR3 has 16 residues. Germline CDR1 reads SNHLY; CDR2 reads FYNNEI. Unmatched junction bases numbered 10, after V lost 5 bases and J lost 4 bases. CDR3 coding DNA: TGTGCCAGCAGTCGGTACGACAGGGGGCAAAGCTATGGCTACACCTTC. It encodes CASSRYDRGQSYGYTF.

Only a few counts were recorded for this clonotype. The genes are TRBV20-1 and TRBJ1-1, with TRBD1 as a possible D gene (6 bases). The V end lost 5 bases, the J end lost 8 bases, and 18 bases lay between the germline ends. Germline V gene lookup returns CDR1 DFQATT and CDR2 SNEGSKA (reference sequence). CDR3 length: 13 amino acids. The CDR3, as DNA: TGCAGTGCTGGGGACGGGGGGGCCGCGGAAGCTTTCTTT. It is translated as CSAGDGGAAEAFF.

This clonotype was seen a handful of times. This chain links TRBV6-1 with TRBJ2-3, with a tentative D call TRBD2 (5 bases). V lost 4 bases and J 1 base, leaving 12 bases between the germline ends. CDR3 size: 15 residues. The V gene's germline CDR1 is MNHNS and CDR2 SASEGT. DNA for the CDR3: TGTGCCAGCAGTGGGCCGAGGGTAGGCACAGATACGCAGTATTTT. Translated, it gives CASSGPRVGTDTQYF.

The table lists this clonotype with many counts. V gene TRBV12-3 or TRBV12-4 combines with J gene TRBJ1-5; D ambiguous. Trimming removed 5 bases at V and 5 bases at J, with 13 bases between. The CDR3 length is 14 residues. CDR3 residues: CASSPASQDQPQHF. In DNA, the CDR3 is TGTGCCAGCAGTCCCGCGAGTCAGGATCAGCCCCAGCATTTT.

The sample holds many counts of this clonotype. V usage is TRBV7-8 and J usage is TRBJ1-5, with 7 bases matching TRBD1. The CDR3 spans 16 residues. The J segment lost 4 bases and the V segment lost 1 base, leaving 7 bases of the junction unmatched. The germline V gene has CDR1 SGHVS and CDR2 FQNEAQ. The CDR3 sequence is CASSLEQGGLNQPQHF. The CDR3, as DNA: TGTGCCAGCAGCTTAGAGCAGGGGGGCTTGAATCAGCCCCAGCATTTT.

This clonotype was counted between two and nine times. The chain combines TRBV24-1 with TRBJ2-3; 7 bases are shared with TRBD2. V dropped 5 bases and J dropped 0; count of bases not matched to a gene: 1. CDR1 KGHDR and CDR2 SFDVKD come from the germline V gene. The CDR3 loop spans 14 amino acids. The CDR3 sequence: CATSVSGSTDTQYF. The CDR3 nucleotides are TGTGCCACCAGTGTTAGCGGGAGCACAGATACGCAGTATTTT.

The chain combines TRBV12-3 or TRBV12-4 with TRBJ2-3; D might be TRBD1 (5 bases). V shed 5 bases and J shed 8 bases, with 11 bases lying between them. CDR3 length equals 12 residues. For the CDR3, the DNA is TGTGCCAGCAGTGCGACAGTCGGTACGCAGTATTTT. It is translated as CASSATVGTQYF.

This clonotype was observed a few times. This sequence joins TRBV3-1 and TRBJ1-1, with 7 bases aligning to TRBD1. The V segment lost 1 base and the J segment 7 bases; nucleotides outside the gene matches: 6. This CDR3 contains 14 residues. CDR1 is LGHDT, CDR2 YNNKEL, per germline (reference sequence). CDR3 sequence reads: CASSQGQGGSEAFF. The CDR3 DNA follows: TGTGCCAGCAGCCAAGGGCAGGGGGGGAGTGAAGCTTTCTTT.

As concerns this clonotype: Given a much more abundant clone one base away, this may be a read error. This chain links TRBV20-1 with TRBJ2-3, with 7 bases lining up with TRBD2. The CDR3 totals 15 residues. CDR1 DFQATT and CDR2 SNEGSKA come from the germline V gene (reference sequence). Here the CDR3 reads CSAPTGTTHTYTQYF. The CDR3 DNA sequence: TGCAGTGCGCCCACCGGGACTACTCACACATATACGCAGTATTTT.

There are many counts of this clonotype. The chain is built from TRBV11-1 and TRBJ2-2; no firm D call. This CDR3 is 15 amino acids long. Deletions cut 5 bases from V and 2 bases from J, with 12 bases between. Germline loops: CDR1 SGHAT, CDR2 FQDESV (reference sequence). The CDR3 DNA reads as TGTGCCAGCAGCCAAACGGGCAGAAACACCGGGGAGCTGTTTTTT. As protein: CASSQTGRNTGELFF.

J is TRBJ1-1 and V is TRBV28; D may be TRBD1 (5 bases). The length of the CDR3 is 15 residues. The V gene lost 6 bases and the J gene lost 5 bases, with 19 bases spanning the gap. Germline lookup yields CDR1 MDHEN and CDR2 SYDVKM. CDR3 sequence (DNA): TGTGCCAGCAGACCCCTGCCAGGGCCGGGGACTGAAGCTTTCTTT. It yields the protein CASRPLPGPGTEAFF.

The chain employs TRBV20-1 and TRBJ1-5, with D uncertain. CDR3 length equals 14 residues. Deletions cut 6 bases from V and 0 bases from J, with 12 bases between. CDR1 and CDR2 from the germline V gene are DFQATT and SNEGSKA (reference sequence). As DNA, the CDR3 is TGCAGTGCCCAACACGAAGTTAGCAATCAGCCCCAGCATTTT. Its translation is CSAQHEVSNQPQHF.

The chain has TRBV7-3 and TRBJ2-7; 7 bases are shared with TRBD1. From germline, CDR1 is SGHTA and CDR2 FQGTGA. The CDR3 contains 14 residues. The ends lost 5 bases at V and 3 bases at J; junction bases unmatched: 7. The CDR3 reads CASSPDREHYEQYF. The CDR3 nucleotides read TGTGCCAGCAGCCCAGACAGGGAACACTACGAGCAGTACTTC.

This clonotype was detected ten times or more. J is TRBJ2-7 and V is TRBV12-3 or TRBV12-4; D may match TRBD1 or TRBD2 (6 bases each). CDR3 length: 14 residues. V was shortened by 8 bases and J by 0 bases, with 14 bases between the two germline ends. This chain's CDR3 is CASARGESSYEQYF. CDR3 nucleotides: TGTGCCAGCGCTAGGGGGGAATCCTCCTACGAGCAGTACTTC.

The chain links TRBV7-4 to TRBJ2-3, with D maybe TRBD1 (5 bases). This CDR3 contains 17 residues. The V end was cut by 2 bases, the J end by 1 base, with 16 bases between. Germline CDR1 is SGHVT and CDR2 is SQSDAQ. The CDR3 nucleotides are TGTGCCAGCAGCTTAATGCCGCTAGGGGTAGGCACAGATACGCAGTATTTT. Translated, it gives CASSLMPLGVGTDTQYF.

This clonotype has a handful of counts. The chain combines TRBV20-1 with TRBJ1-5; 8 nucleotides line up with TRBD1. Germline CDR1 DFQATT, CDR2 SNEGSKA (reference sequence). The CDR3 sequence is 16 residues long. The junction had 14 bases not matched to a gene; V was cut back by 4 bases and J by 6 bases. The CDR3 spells CSAKRQGRSFSQPQHF. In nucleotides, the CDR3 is TGCAGTGCTAAAAGACAGGGGCGAAGTTTCAGTCAGCCCCAGCATTTT.